These 24 T cell receptor beta chains share one sample of origin, sequenced in a study of T cell responses to AZD1222 COVID-19 vaccine. Produced via immunoSEQ multiplex PCR; TCRdb's table is partial and in-frame only. Of about 130,000 clones in the sample, 93% are singletons; the top ten hold under 4%. The sequences come from peripheral blood, collected on day 0 of AZD1222 vaccination. The receptors were gathered from an adult in good health.

This sequence joins TRBV25-1 and TRBJ2-2; D remains unclear. The CDR3 consists of 13 residues. Germline CDR1 and CDR2: MGHDK and SYGVNS. With 6 bases removed from V and 2 bases from J, the gap between germline ends came to 7 bases. DNA of the CDR3: TGTGCCAGCAGCCAGACAAACACCGGGGAGCTGTTTTTT. This encodes CASSQTNTGELFF.

V and J are TRBV5-4 and TRBJ1-1, with D uncertain. V was cut by 0 bases and J by 1 base, with 4 bases left in between. The length of the CDR3 is 13 residues. Germline-derived CDR1 and CDR2 are SGHNT and YYREEE (reference sequence). The CDR3 DNA sequence: TGTGCCAGCAGCTTGGGGGAGAACACTGAAGCTTTCTTT. Its translation: CASSLGENTEAFF.

The rearrangement links TRBV27 to TRBJ2-7, with 7 bases aligning to TRBD1. Per germline, CDR1 MNHEY and CDR2 SMNVEV (reference sequence). This CDR3 region has 16 residues. V lost 5 bases and J lost 6; bases outside the gene matches: 16. The CDR3: CASSPYRGREASEQYF. The CDR3 DNA is TGTGCCAGCAGTCCGTACAGGGGTCGCGAAGCATCCGAGCAGTACTTC.

The V and J genes are TRBV28 and TRBJ1-5; TRBD1 matches 8 bases. This CDR3 has 16 residues. The V gene end was trimmed by 5 bases and the J gene end by 5 bases; junction bases not matched to a gene: 11. Germline CDR1 and CDR2: MDHEN and SYDVKM. This chain's CDR3 is CASSGYGQGPYQPQHF. DNA of the CDR3: TGTGCCAGCAGTGGATACGGACAGGGCCCCTATCAGCCCCAGCATTTT. Based on the CDR3 plus reference TRBV28 and TRBJ1-5, the full variable domain is DVKVTQSSRYLVKRTGEKVFLECVQDMDHENMFWYRQDPGLGLRLIYFSYDVKMKEKGDIPEGYSVSREKKERFSLILESASTNQTSMYLCASSGYGQGPYQPQHFGDGTRLSIL.

The chain has TRBV7-8 and TRBJ2-1; the match to TRBD1 covers 7 bases. Per the germline V gene, CDR1 is SGHVS and CDR2 is FQNEAQ. Unmatched junction bases numbered 15, after V lost 5 bases and J lost 8 bases. CDR3 length: 16 amino acids. CDR3 amino acids: CASSARQGEPLYEQFF. The CDR3 DNA sequence: TGTGCCAGCAGCGCCCGACAGGGAGAACCTCTTTATGAGCAGTTCTTC.

CDR3 residues: CSARDVGTQYF. The CDR3 bases are TGCAGTGCCCGGGACGTCGGGACCCAGTACTTC. V and J are TRBV20-1 and TRBJ2-5; perhaps D is TRBD1 or TRBD2 (5 bases each). Trimming removed 6 bases at V and 7 bases at J, with 12 bases between. Germline CDR1 reads DFQATT; CDR2 reads SNEGSKA (reference sequence). There are 11 residues in the CDR3.

V and J are TRBV6-1 and TRBJ1-2; a weak D match, TRBD1 (5 bases). The CDR3 consists of 14 residues. V lost 1 base to trimming and J lost 7 bases, with 13 bases between them. In germline, CDR1 is MNHNS, CDR2 SASEGT. The CDR3 region is CASSEGAGRRGYTF. CDR3 in DNA: TGTGCCAGCAGTGAAGGGGCAGGGAGGCGTGGCTACACCTTC.

This sequence joins TRBV5-4 and TRBJ2-2, with 10 nucleotides matching TRBD1. The CDR3 runs 16 residues. Germline loops: CDR1 SGHNT, CDR2 YYREEE (reference sequence). J gave up 6 bases and V 4 bases, and 9 bases lay outside the gene matches. CDR3 amino acids: CASSRAGTGAPGELFF. The CDR3 region has the DNA TGTGCCAGCAGCCGCGCCGGGACAGGGGCTCCCGGGGAGCTGTTTTTT.

This chain links TRBV25-1 with TRBJ2-1; 10 bases align to TRBD2. CDR3 length: 15 residues. V dropped 7 bases and J dropped 4; count of bases not matched to a gene: 7. CDR1 and CDR2 from the germline V gene are MGHDK and SYGVNS. The CDR3 loop is CASTSSSGRYNEQFF. The CDR3 coding sequence is TGTGCCAGCACTTCTTCTAGCGGGAGATACAATGAGCAGTTCTTC. Full variable domain (outside the CDR3, taken from reference TRBV25-1 and TRBJ2-1): EADIYQTPRYLVIGTGKKITLECSQTMGHDKMYWYQQDPGMELHLIHYSYGVNSTEKGDLSSESTVSRIRTEHFPLTLESARPSHTSQYLCASTSSSGRYNEQFFGPGTRLTVL.

This clone was detected only a few times. The rearrangement joins TRBV7-3 to TRBJ1-2, with D unclear. CDR1 is SGHTA, CDR2 FQGTGA, per germline. V lost 3 bases, J lost 3 bases, and 14 bases lay in between. This CDR3 region has 15 residues. CDR3 amino acids: CASSLDGSLDYGYTF. CDR3 in DNA: TGTGCCAGCAGCTTGGATGGCAGCTTAGACTATGGCTACACCTTC.

Notes on this clone: Distinct nucleotide sequences in the sample also encode this CDR3. The chain carries TRBV9 and TRBJ2-3, with TRBD2 as a possible D gene (6 bases). Trimming shortened V by 4 bases and J by 0 bases, and 9 bases separated the two germline ends. The CDR3 length is 14 residues. Germline V gene sequence: CDR1 SGDLS, CDR2 YYNGEE. As DNA, the CDR3 is TGTGCCAGCAGCTTAAGCGGGAGCACAGATACGCAGTATTTT. Its translation: CASSLSGSTDTQYF.

The chain carries TRBV6-6 and TRBJ1-2; no clear D gene. The CDR3 extends over 11 amino acids. CDR1 and CDR2 (germline): MNHNY, SVGAGI (reference sequence). The V end was cut by 2 bases, the J end by 2 bases, with 0 bases between. The CDR3 loop is CASSYNYGYTF. The DNA for the CDR3 is TGTGCCAGCAGTTACAACTATGGCTACACCTTC.

The chain has TRBV7-2 and TRBJ2-1; TRBD2 matches at 10 bases. CDR3 length: 15 residues. The V gene end was trimmed by 0 bases and the J gene end by 7 bases; junction bases not matched to a gene: 3. Looked up from germline, CDR1 is SGHTA and CDR2 is FQGNSA. This CDR3 is CASSLASGRKNEQFF. The CDR3 DNA follows: TGTGCCAGCAGCTTAGCTAGCGGGAGGAAAAATGAGCAGTTCTTC.

The CDR3 region is CASSRRGRDYEQYF. CDR3 DNA: TGTGCCAGCAGCCGACGTGGCAGAGACTACGAGCAGTACTTC. The chain combines TRBV27 with TRBJ2-7; no definite D call. The germline V gene encodes CDR1 MNHEY and CDR2 SMNVEV (reference sequence). Trimming took off 6 bases at V and 3 bases at J, with 15 bases between the two ends. This CDR3 comprises 14 residues.

Note on this clone: Distinct nucleotide sequences in the sample also encode this CDR3. This chain connects TRBV19 to TRBJ1-2; the D is unclear. Trimming stripped 6 bases from V and 2 bases from J, with 4 bases between. Germline-derived CDR1 and CDR2 are LNHDA and SQIVND (reference sequence). This CDR3 comprises 11 residues. The DNA of the CDR3 is TGTGCCAGTAGACAGAACTATGGCTACACCTTC. Encoded protein: CASRQNYGYTF.

The chain recombines TRBV19 with TRBJ1-1; D may be TRBD1 (6 bases). The CDR3 consists of 14 residues. Per the germline V gene, CDR1 is LNHDA and CDR2 is SQIVND (reference sequence). The V gene lost 9 bases and the J gene lost 6 bases, with 20 bases spanning the gap. CDR3 in DNA: TGTGCCAGCAAAATACAGACAGGAGGGGCTGAAGCTTTCTTT. Translating gives CASKIQTGGAEAFF.

This clone was picked up one time. The V and J genes are TRBV5-6 and TRBJ1-6; D possibly corresponds to TRBD1 (6 bases). Trimming stripped 4 bases from V and 4 bases from J, with 9 bases between. CDR1 is SGHDT and CDR2 is YYEEEE in the germline V gene. The CDR3 runs to 14 residues. The CDR3 sequence: CASSPTGYNSPLHF. The CDR3, as DNA: TGTGCCAGCAGCCCAACAGGGTATAATTCACCCCTCCACTTT.

The rearrangement uses TRBV9 and TRBJ1-4; D possibly corresponds to TRBD1 (5 bases). There are 13 residues in the CDR3. Germline assignment: CDR1 SGDLS and CDR2 YYNGEE. Trimming left V 2 bases short and J 6 bases short, with 8 bases between. The CDR3: CASSVGHDEKLFF. The CDR3 coding sequence is TGTGCCAGCAGCGTCGGACATGATGAAAAACTGTTTTTT.

This chain connects TRBV5-4 to TRBJ1-4; TRBD1 matches 7 bases. The germline gives CDR1 SGHNT, CDR2 YYREEE (reference sequence). The length of the CDR3 is 16 residues. With 3 bases clipped from V and 3 bases from J, the junction kept 8 bases outside the gene matches. The chain's CDR3 is CASSYDTGDSNEKLFF. The CDR3 DNA reads as TGTGCCAGCAGCTACGACACAGGGGATTCTAATGAAAAACTGTTTTTT. The full variable domain, its missing parts supplied by reference TRBV5-4 and TRBJ1-4, is ETGVTQSPTHLIKTRGQQVTLRCSSQSGHNTVSWYQQALGQGPQFIFQYYREEENGRGNFPPRFSGLQFPNYSSELNVNALELDDSALYLCASSYDTGDSNEKLFFGSGTQLSVL.

The chain couples TRBV7-9 to TRBJ2-1; D unresolved. Trimming pared 1 base from V and 4 bases from J, leaving 2 bases between. The CDR3 runs to 12 residues. Germline V lookup: CDR1 SEHNR, CDR2 FQNEAQ (reference sequence). The CDR3 sequence is CASSLGYNEQFF. CDR3 DNA sequence: TGTGCCAGCAGCTTAGGTTACAATGAGCAGTTCTTC.

This rearrangement joins TRBV5-1 to TRBJ1-1, with a tentative D call TRBD1 (5 bases). Trimming left V 4 bases short and J 11 bases short, with 21 bases between. Germline lookup yields CDR1 SGHRS and CDR2 YFSETQ. CDR3 length equals 14 residues. The CDR3 loop reads CASSLSRGGSPAFF. In DNA form, the CDR3 reads TGCGCCAGCAGCCTCTCTCGCGGGGGTTCGCCGGCTTTCTTT.

The sample holds a few counts of this clone. V gene TRBV27 combines with J gene TRBJ1-6; D is ambiguous. Germline CDR1 MNHEY, CDR2 SMNVEV (reference sequence). V shed 1 base and J shed 2 bases, with 6 bases lying between them. The CDR3 sequence is 15 residues long. CDR3 nucleotides: TGTGCCAGCAGTTTATTGTCAGCCTATAATTCACCCCTCCACTTT. This codes for CASSLLSAYNSPLHF.

This clone was counted a single time. Other DNA sequences in the sample encode the same CDR3. This chain uses TRBV20-1 with TRBJ2-7; a possible D gene is TRBD2 (6 bases). This CDR3 region has 11 residues. Trimming pared 3 bases from V and 4 bases from J, leaving 7 bases between. Germline V gene data show CDR1 as DFQATT and CDR2 as SNEGSKA (reference sequence). CDR3 region: CSAREGYEQYF. CDR3 bases: TGCAGTGCTAGGGAGGGGTACGAGCAGTACTTC.

The chain links TRBV9 to TRBJ2-2, with D possibly matching TRBD1 (6 bases). Germline CDR1 reads SGDLS; CDR2 reads YYNGEE. Deletions cut 4 bases from V and 5 bases from J, with 18 bases between. This CDR3 spans 16 amino acids. The CDR3 is CASSSQGRAWTGELFF. In DNA form, the CDR3 reads TGTGCCAGCAGCTCCCAGGGGCGCGCGTGGACCGGGGAGCTGTTTTTT. Looking up the rest from reference TRBV9 and TRBJ2-2 gives the full variable domain: DSGVTQTPKHLITATGQRVTLRCSPRSGDLSVYWYQQSLDQGLQFLIQYYNGEERAKGNILERFSAQQFPDLHSELNLSSLELGDSALYFCASSSQGRAWTGELFFGEGSRLTVL.